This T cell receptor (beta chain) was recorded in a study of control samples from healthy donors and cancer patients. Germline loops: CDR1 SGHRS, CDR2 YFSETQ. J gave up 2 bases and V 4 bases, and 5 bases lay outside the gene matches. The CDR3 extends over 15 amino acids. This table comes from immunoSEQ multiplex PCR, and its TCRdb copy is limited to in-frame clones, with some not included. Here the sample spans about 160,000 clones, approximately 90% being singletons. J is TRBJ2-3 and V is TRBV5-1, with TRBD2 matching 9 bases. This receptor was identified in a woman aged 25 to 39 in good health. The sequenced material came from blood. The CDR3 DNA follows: TGCGCCAGCAGCCAGACTAGCGGACACACAGATACGCAGTATTTT. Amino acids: CASSQTSGHTDTQYF.